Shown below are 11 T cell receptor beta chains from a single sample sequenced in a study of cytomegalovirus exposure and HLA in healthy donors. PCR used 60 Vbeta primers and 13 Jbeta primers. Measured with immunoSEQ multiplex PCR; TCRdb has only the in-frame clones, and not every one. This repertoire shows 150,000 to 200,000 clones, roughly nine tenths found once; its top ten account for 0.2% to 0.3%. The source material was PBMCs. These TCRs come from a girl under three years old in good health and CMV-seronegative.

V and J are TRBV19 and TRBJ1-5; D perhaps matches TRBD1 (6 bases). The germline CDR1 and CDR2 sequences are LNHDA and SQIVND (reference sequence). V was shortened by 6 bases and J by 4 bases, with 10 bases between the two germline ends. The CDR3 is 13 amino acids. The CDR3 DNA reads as TGTGCCAGTAGCTCAGACAGGAATCAGCCCCAGCATTTT. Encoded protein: CASSSDRNQPQHF.

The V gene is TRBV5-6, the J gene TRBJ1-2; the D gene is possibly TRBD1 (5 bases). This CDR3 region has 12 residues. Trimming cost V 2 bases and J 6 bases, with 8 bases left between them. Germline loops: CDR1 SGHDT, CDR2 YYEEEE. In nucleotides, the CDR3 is TGTGCCAGCAGCTTTCGCAGGGATGGCTACACCTTC. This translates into CASSFRRDGYTF.

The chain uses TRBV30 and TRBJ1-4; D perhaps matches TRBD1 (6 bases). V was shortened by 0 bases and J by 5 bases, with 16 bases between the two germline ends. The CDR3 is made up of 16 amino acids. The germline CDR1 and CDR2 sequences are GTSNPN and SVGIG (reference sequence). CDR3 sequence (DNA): TGTGCCTGGAGTGTGGGGGCAGCCGGCCCCAATGAAAAACTGTTTTTT. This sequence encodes CAWSVGAAGPNEKLFF.

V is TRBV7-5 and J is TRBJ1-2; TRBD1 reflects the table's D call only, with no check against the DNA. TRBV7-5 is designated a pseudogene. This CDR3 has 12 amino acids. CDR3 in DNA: TGTGCCAGAAGACAAACCAGGGCGGGCTACACCTTC. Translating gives CARRQTRAGYTF.

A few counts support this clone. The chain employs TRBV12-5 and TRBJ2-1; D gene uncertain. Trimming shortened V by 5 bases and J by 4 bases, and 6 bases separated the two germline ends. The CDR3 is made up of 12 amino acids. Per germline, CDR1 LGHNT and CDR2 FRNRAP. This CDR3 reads CASGMAYNEQFF. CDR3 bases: TGTGCTAGTGGTATGGCTTACAATGAGCAGTTCTTC.

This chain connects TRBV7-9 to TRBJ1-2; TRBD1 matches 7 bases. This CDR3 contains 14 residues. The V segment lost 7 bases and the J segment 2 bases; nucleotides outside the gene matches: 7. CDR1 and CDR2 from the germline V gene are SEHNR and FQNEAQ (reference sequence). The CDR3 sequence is CASIIPDRNYGYTF. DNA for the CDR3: TGTGCCAGCATAATTCCGGACAGGAACTATGGCTACACCTTC.

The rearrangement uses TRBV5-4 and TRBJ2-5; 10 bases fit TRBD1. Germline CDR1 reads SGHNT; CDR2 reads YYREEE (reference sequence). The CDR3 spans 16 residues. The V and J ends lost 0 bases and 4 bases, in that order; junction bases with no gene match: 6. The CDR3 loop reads CASSLVRQGAGETQYF. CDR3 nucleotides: TGTGCCAGCAGCTTGGTTAGACAGGGGGCGGGAGAGACCCAGTACTTC.

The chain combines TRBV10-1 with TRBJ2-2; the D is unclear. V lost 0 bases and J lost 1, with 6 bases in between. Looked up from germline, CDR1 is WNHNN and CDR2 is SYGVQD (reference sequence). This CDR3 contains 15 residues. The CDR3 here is CASSESEENTGELFF. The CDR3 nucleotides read TGCGCCAGCAGTGAGTCCGAGGAGAACACCGGGGAGCTGTTTTTT.

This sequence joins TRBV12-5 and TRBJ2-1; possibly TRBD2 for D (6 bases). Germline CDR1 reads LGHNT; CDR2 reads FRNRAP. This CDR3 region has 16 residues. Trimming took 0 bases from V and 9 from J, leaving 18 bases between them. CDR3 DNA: TGTGCTAGTGGTTTGGTACTTGGAGGGCCGGATCGTGAGCAGTTCTTC. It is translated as CASGLVLGGPDREQFF.

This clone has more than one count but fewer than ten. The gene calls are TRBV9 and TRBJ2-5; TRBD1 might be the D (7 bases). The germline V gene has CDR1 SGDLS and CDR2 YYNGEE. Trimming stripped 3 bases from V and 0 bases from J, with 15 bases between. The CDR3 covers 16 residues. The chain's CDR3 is CASSARGDLYQETQYF. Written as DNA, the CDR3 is TGTGCCAGCAGCGCCAGGGGGGATTTGTACCAAGAGACCCAGTACTTC.

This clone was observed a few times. This chain's CDR3 is CAPFGTAYYEQYF. DNA of the CDR3: TGTGCCCCCTTCGGGACTGCTTACTACGAGCAGTACTTC. The chain recombines TRBV30 with TRBJ2-7, with D possibly matching TRBD2 (6 bases). Germline V gives CDR1 GTSNPN, CDR2 SVGIG (reference sequence). The CDR3 consists of 13 residues. V was clipped by 8 bases and J by 3 bases, with 17 bases between them. The full variable domain, rest sourced from reference TRBV30 and TRBJ2-7, is SQTIHQWPATLVQPVGSPLSLECTVEGTSNPNLYWYRQAAGRGLQLLFYSVGIGQISSEVPQNLSASRPQDRQFILSSKKLLLSDSGFYLCAPFGTAYYEQYFGPGTRLTVT.